This passage covers 19 T cell receptor beta chains from one sample sequenced in a study of OX40 agonist ivuxolimab in advanced cancers. Some clones are missing from TCRdb's copy, which holds only in-frame ones; the method was immunoSEQ multiplex PCR. The sample includes nearly 60,000 clones, 80% to 90% seen only once; the top ten take about 0.74%. Sequencing was performed on CD4+ or CD8+ T cells sorted from blood, taken in a trial of the OX40 agonist ivuxolimab. The receptor source for this set is an adult with an advanced solid tumor such as melanoma, head and neck, liver or kidney cancer.

In the case of this clone: Distinct nucleotide sequences in the sample also encode this CDR3. The chain joins TRBV7-9 to TRBJ2-5; TRBD1 matches at 7 bases. Trimming took 3 bases from V and 4 from J; bases not matched to a gene: 2. The CDR3 length is 13 residues. Looked up from germline, CDR1 is SEHNR and CDR2 is FQNEAQ (reference sequence). CDR3 nucleotide sequence: TGTGCCAGCAGCTTTGACAGGGCAGAGACCCAGTACTTC. Its translation: CASSFDRAETQYF.

The chain links TRBV7-2 to TRBJ2-1; 8 nucleotides agree with TRBD2. CDR1 and CDR2 from the germline V gene are SGHTA and FQGNSA. The CDR3 runs 15 residues. V lost 3 bases to trimming and J lost 4 bases; unmatched junction nucleotides: 5. In nucleotides, the CDR3 is TGTGCCAGCAGCTTGAGCGGGGGTTCTTACAATGAGCAGTTCTTC. Translating gives CASSLSGGSYNEQFF. The whole variable domain, remainder taken from reference TRBV7-2 and TRBJ2-1, is GAGVSQSPSNKVTEKGKDVELRCDPISGHTALYWYRQSLGQGLEFLIYFQGNSAPDKSGLPSDRFSAERTGGSVSTLTIQRTQQEDSAVYLCASSLSGGSYNEQFFGPGTRLTVL.

The rearrangement joins TRBV12-1 to TRBJ1-1. TRBV12-1 is given as a pseudogene. CDR3 length: 16 amino acids. CDR3 loop: CASSLGRGGANTEAFF. The CDR3 DNA follows: TGTGCCAGCAGCTTAGGCCGGGGGGGAGCGAACACTGAAGCTTTCTTT.

This clone was counted once. This chain connects TRBV5-5 to TRBJ1-4, with TRBD1 as a possible D gene (5 bases). Germline values: CDR1 SGHKS, CDR2 YYEKEE (reference sequence). CDR3 size: 14 residues. V gave up 3 bases and J gave up 2 bases, with 8 bases separating them. CDR3 amino acids: CASSSGITNEKLFF. The CDR3 coding sequence is TGTGCCAGCAGCTCAGGGATCACTAATGAAAAACTGTTTTTT. Together with reference TRBV5-5 and TRBJ1-4, the CDR3 gives the full variable domain: DAGVTQSPTHLIKTRGQQVTLRCSPISGHKSVSWYQQVLGQGPQFIFQYYEKEERGRGNFPDRFSARQFPNYSSELNVNALLLGDSALYLCASSSGITNEKLFFGSGTQLSVL.

V usage is TRBV7-8 and J usage is TRBJ1-4; 9 positions match TRBD1. Trimming at V came to 5 bases and at J to 4 bases, leaving 8 bases not matched to a gene. Germline V gives CDR1 SGHVS, CDR2 FQNEAQ. The CDR3 is made up of 16 amino acids. The CDR3 reads CASSQPTTGGNEKLFF. As DNA, the CDR3 is TGTGCCAGCAGCCAGCCCACGACAGGGGGTAATGAAAAACTGTTTTTT.

This sequence joins TRBV5-1 and TRBJ2-5; maybe TRBD2 (5 bases). The V gene lost 1 base and the J gene lost 5 bases, with 18 bases spanning the gap. CDR1 SGHRS and CDR2 YFSETQ come from the germline V gene. CDR3 length equals 16 residues. The CDR3 DNA reads TGCGCCAGCAGCTTGACAGCTAGCAGTCAAGGGGAGACCCAGTACTTC. It specifies CASSLTASSQGETQYF. The full variable domain, in which reference TRBV5-1 and TRBJ2-5 provide the parts outside the CDR3, is KAGVTQTPRYLIKTRGQQVTLSCSPISGHRSVSWYQQTPGQGLQFLFEYFSETQRNKGNFPGRFSGRQFSNSRSEMNVSTLELGDSALYLCASSLTASSQGETQYFGPGTRLLVL.

The V and J genes are TRBV6-1 and TRBJ1-2; D perhaps matches TRBD1 (6 bases). Germline V gene lookup returns CDR1 MNHNS and CDR2 SASEGT. Trimming cost V 7 bases and J 2 bases, with 14 bases left between them. The CDR3 totals 14 residues. In DNA, the CDR3 is TGTGCCAGCACAATCGGACAGATCAACTATGGCTACACCTTC. Translating gives CASTIGQINYGYTF.

In its sample, this clone was seen once. The chain is built from TRBV10-2 and TRBJ1-1; D is ambiguous. The CDR3 runs to 15 residues. Germline V lookup: CDR1 WSHSY, CDR2 SAAADI. Between the trimmed V and J ends, which lost 3 bases and 4 bases, there was a span of 15 bases. This chain's CDR3 is CASSERMKPLTEAFF. The CDR3 DNA reads as TGCGCCAGCAGTGAACGAATGAAACCGCTCACTGAAGCTTTCTTT.

The rearrangement links TRBV11-2 to TRBJ2-5, with D hard to call. Trimming cost V 5 bases and J 2 bases, with 15 bases left between them. The CDR3 covers 15 residues. CDR1 and CDR2 from the germline V gene are SGHAT and FQNNGV. CDR3 sequence: CASSLDGNLQETQYF. CDR3 sequence (DNA): TGTGCCAGCAGCCTGGACGGCAATCTGCAAGAGACCCAGTACTTC.

This chain connects TRBV5-1 to TRBJ1-5, with 9 bases that match TRBD1. V dropped 4 bases and J dropped 7; count of bases not matched to a gene: 9. The germline gives CDR1 SGHRS, CDR2 YFSETQ. The CDR3 totals 15 residues. CDR3 protein: CASSRGTGSGQPQHF. The CDR3 bases are TGCGCCAGCAGCCGCGGGACAGGGAGCGGCCAGCCCCAGCATTTT.

This chain joins TRBV6-5 and TRBJ1-4; tentative D call: TRBD1 (5 bases). This CDR3 spans 14 amino acids. V lost 2 bases and J lost 6, with 10 bases in between. Germline CDR1 MNHEY, CDR2 SVGAGI. CDR3 loop: CASSYAGLYEKLFF. CDR3 coding DNA: TGTGCCAGCAGTTACGCAGGGCTCTATGAAAAACTGTTTTTT.

This clone was detected a few times. The J gene is TRBJ2-1, the V gene TRBV19; 9 bases line up with TRBD1. The CDR3 consists of 15 residues. Per germline, CDR1 LNHDA and CDR2 SQIVND (reference sequence). V lost 2 bases and J lost 2; bases outside the gene matches: 1. This CDR3 reads CASSIRQGAYNEQFF. As DNA, the CDR3 is TGTGCCAGTAGTATAAGACAGGGGGCCTACAATGAGCAGTTCTTC.

V is TRBV5-6 and J is TRBJ1-2; D perhaps matches TRBD1 (5 bases). The length of the CDR3 is 15 residues. Germline V gene lookup returns CDR1 SGHDT and CDR2 YYEEEE. V was shortened by 1 base and J by 1 base, with 11 bases between the two germline ends. The CDR3 loop reads CASSLRGLDNYGYTF. CDR3 sequence (DNA): TGTGCCAGCAGCTTGAGGGGCCTTGATAACTATGGCTACACCTTC. The full variable domain, rest sourced from reference TRBV5-6 and TRBJ1-2, is DAGVTQSPTHLIKTRGQQVTLRCSPKSGHDTVSWYQQALGQGPQFIFQYYEEEERQRGNFPDRFSGHQFPNYSSELNVNALLLGDSALYLCASSLRGLDNYGYTFGSGTRLTVV.

The chain combines TRBV6-6 with TRBJ1-4; D unclear. This CDR3 is 15 amino acids long. Germline V gene data show CDR1 as MNHNY and CDR2 as SVGAGI (reference sequence). Between the trimmed V and J ends, which lost 4 bases and 4 bases, there was a span of 13 bases. CDR3 protein: CASSSPDRGNEKLFF. CDR3 bases: TGTGCCAGCAGTTCCCCAGATCGGGGTAATGAAAAACTGTTTTTT.

V is TRBV6-5 and J is TRBJ2-3; 7 positions agree with TRBD1. CDR3 length: 13 amino acids. J gave up 9 bases and V 5 bases, and 8 bases lay outside the gene matches. Germline V gives CDR1 MNHEY, CDR2 SVGAGI. The CDR3: CASSQPEGATQYF. The CDR3 region has the DNA TGTGCCAGCAGTCAGCCTGAGGGGGCGACGCAGTATTTT.

This chain joins TRBV6-1 and TRBJ1-1, with D perhaps TRBD1 (5 bases). The CDR3 totals 14 residues. Germline V gene sequence: CDR1 MNHNS, CDR2 SASEGT. V lost 6 bases and J lost 5, with 16 bases in between. The CDR3 DNA sequence: TGTGCCAGCAGGAGGGGCAAACAGGAGACTGAAGCTTTCTTT. This codes for CASRRGKQETEAFF.

The rearrangement links TRBV19 to TRBJ2-3; D perhaps matches TRBD2 (5 bases). Germline values: CDR1 LNHDA, CDR2 SQIVND (reference sequence). This CDR3 spans 14 amino acids. V lost 1 base to trimming and J lost 2 bases, with 7 bases between them. CDR3 loop: CASSIAGSTDTQYF. In nucleotides, the CDR3 is TGTGCCAGTAGTATAGCGGGGTCCACAGATACGCAGTATTTT. Full variable domain (rest looked up from reference TRBV19 and TRBJ2-3): DGGITQSPKYLFRKEGQNVTLSCEQNLNHDAMYWYRQDPGQGLRLIYYSQIVNDFQKGDIAEGYSVSREKKESFPLTVTSAQKNPTAFYLCASSIAGSTDTQYFGPGTRLTVL.

This clone was counted between two and nine times. The chain employs TRBV28 and TRBJ1-5, with a weak D call TRBD1 (6 bases). The ends were cut back, 11 bases at V and 2 bases at J, with 19 bases in the middle. This CDR3 comprises 15 residues. Germline lookup yields CDR1 MDHEN and CDR2 SYDVKM. CDR3 nucleotides: TGTGCCGTAATGTCCCAAGGGGGAGGCAATCAGCCCCAGCATTTT. This encodes CAVMSQGGGNQPQHF.

This CDR3 reads CASSLSGVPGELFF. CDR3 sequence (DNA): TGCGCCAGCAGCCTTTCAGGGGTTCCCGGGGAGCTGTTTTTT. This rearrangement joins TRBV5-1 to TRBJ2-2; TRBD1 is a possible D gene (6 bases). This CDR3 has 14 amino acids. Germline V lookup: CDR1 SGHRS, CDR2 YFSETQ. Trimming removed 4 bases at V and 6 bases at J, with 13 bases between.